Described below is a single T cell receptor beta chain sequence and its context. Its specificity is unknown. These data belong to a study of response to subunit inactivated influenza vaccine. Findings and limits, study-wide: A suggestion made by the authors is that each seasonal influenza vaccination recruits few new T cells.

MiXCR, applied by TCRdb to the RT-PCR reads, yields one record per CDR3 protein. The sample has some 480,000 distinct CDR3 sequences, 9.5% to 13% seen once; the top ten hold approximately 12%. Deletions cut 2 bases from V and 0 bases from J, with 18 bases between. This CDR3 spans 17 amino acids. Germline values: CDR1 DFQATT, CDR2 SNEGSKA (reference sequence). This specimen was PBMCs from blood, taken about 40 days after vaccination. The chain carries TRBV20-1 and TRBJ2-3; D is unclear. The TCR sequence derives from a man aged 50 to 60 who received an inactivated influenza vaccine. The CDR3 DNA reads as TGCAGTGCTAGACACCCCGTACTCGCGGCCAGCACAGATACGCAGTATTTT. It yields the protein CSARHPVLAASTDTQYF.